This T cell receptor (beta chain) was identified during a study of regulatory T cells in long-lasting Graves disease. This clonotype has a count of ten or more. The authors built TCR beta libraries using iRepertoire HTBI primers and Arm-PCR of CDR3 regions. Original processing methods: The identification of 55 to 70 TRBV and around 15 TRBJ segments was made across samples. TCRdb passed the multiplex PCR reads through MiXCR, listing each CDR3 protein once. These V and J calls derive from TCRdb rather than the authors' analysis. This table has around 300,000 distinct CDR3 sequences, around 20% appearing once. As to time point: persistent/refractory GD, antithyroid drugs over 5 years with positive TRAb. Researchers made the TCR library from RNA that was extracted from PBMCs. This specimen consisted of peripheral blood mononuclear cells (PBMCs), obtained when the disease was refractory, from a patient treated with antithyroid drugs. The TCR sequence derives from a female donor with Graves disease.

The CDR3, as DNA: TGTGCCAGCAGCCGCACAGGGCTATATGGCTACACCTTC. This sequence encodes CASSRTGLYGYTF. V gene TRBV3-1 combines with J gene TRBJ1-2, with a weak D call TRBD1 (6 bases). The CDR3 totals 13 residues. Germline V gives CDR1 LGHDT, CDR2 YNNKEL (reference sequence). The ends were cut back, 4 bases at V and 5 bases at J, with 11 bases in the middle.